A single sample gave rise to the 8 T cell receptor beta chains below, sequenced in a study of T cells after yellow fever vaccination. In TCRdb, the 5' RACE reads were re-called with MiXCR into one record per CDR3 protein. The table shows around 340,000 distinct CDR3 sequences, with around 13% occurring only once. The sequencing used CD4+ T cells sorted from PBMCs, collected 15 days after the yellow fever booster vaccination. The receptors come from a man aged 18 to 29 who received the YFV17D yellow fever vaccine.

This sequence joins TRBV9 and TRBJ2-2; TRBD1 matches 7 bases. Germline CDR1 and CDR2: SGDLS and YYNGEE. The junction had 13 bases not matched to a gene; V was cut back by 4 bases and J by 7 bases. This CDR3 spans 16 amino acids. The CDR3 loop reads CASSLSLDRKSGELFF. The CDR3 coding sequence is TGTGCCAGCAGCCTAAGCTTGGACAGGAAAAGCGGGGAGCTGTTTTTT.

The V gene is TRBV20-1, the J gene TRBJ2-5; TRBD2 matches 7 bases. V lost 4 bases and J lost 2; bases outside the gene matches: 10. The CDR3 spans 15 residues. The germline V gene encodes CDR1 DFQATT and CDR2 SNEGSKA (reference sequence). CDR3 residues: CSANWAAGSQETQYF. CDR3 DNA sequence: TGCAGTGCTAATTGGGCAGCGGGGAGTCAAGAGACCCAGTACTTC.

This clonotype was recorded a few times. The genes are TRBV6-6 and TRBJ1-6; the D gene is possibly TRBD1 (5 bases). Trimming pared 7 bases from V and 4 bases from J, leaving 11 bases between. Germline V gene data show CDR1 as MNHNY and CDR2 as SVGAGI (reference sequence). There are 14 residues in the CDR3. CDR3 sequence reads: CASTTTGYNSPLHF. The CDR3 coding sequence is TGTGCCAGCACCACTACAGGTTATAATTCACCCCTCCACTTT.

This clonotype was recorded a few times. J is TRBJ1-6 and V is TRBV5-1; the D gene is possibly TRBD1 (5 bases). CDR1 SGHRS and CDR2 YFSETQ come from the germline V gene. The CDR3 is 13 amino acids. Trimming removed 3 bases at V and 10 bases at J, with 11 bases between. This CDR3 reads CASSSTDRSPLHF. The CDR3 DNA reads TGCGCCAGCAGCTCGACAGATCGATCACCCCTCCACTTT.

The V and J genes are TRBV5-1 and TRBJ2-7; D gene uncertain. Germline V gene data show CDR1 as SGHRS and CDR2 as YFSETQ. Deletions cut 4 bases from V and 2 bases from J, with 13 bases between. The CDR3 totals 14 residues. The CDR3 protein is CASSHGQGPYEQYF. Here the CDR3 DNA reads TGCGCCAGCAGCCATGGGCAAGGACCCTACGAGCAGTACTTC.

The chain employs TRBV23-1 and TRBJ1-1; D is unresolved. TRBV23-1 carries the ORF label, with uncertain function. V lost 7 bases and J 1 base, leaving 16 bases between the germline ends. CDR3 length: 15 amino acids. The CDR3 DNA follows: TGCGCCAGCACCTCCCAAAATCCAAGGAACACTGAAGCTTTCTTT. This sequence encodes CASTSQNPRNTEAFF.

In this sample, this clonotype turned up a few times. The CDR3 sequence: CASSEQGAGNQPQHF. Here the CDR3 DNA reads TGTGCCAGCAGCGAACAGGGGGCTGGCAATCAGCCCCAGCATTTT. The rearrangement joins TRBV7-6 to TRBJ1-5; 9 bases agree with TRBD1. The CDR3 runs to 15 residues. The J segment lost 2 bases and the V segment lost 5 bases, leaving 4 bases of the junction unmatched. Germline CDR1 is SGHVS and CDR2 is FNYEAQ. Supplemented by reference TRBV7-6 and TRBJ1-5, the full variable domain reads GAGVSQSPRYKVTKRGQDVALRCDPISGHVSLYWYRQALGQGPEFLTYFNYEAQQDKSGLPNDRFSAERPEGSISTLTIQRTEQRDSAMYRCASSEQGAGNQPQHFGDGTRLSIL.

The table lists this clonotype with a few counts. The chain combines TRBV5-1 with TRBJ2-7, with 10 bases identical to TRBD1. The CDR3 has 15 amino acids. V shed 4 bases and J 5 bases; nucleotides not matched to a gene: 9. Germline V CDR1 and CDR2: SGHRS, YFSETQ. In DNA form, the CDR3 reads TGCGCCAGCAGCGTCGAGGGACAGGGGAACAACGAGCAGTACTTC. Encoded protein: CASSVEGQGNNEQYF.